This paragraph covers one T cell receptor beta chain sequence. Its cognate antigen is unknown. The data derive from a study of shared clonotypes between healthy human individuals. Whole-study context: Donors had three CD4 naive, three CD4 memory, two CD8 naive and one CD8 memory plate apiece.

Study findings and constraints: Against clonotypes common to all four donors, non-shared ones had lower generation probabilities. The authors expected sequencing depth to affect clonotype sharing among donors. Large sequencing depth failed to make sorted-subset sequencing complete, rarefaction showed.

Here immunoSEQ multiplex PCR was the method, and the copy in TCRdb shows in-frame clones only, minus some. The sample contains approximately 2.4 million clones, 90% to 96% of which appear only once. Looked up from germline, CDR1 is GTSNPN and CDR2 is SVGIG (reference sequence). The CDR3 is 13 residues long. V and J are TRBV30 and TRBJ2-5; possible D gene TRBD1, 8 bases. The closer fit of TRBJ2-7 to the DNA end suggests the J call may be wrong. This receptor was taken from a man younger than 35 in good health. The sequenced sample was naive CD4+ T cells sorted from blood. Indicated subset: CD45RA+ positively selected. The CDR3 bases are TGTGCCTGTAGCGGACAGGGAGGGCTCGAGCAGTACTTC. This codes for CACSGQGGLEQYF.